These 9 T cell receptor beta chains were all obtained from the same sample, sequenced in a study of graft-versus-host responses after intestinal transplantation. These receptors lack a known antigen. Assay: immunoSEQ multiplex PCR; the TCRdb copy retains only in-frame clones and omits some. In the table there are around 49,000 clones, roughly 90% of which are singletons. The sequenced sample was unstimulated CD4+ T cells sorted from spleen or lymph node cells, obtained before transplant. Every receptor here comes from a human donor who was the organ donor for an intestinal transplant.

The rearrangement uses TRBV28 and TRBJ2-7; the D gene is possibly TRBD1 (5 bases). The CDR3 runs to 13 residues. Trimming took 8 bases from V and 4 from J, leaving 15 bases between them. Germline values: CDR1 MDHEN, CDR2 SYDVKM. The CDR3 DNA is TGTGCCAGCGCAGGGCCCCCAGAATACGAGCAGTACTTC. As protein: CASAGPPEYEQYF.

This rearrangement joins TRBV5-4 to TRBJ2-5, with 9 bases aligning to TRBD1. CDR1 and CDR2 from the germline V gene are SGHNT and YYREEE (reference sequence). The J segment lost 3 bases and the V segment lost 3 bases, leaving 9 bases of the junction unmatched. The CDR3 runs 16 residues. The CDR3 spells CASSSYRGPVEETQYF. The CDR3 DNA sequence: TGTGCCAGCAGCTCATACAGGGGGCCGGTGGAAGAGACCCAGTACTTC.

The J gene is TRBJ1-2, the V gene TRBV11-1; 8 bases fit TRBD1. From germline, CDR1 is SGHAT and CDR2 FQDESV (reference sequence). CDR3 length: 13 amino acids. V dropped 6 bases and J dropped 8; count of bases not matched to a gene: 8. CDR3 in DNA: TGTGCCAGCAGTGGGGGGACAGGTCGAGGCTACACCTTC. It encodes CASSGGTGRGYTF.

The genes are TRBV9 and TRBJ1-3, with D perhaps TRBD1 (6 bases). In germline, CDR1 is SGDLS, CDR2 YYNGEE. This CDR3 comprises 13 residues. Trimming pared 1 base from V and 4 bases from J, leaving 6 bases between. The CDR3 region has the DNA TGTGCCAGCAGCGTACAGGGGGGAAACACCATATATTTT. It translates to CASSVQGGNTIYF.

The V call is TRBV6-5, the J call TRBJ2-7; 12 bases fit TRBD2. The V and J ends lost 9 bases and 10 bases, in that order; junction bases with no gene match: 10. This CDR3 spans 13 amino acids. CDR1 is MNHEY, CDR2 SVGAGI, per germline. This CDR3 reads CASRLAGERGQYF. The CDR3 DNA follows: TGTGCCAGTCGACTAGCGGGAGAACGAGGACAGTACTTC.

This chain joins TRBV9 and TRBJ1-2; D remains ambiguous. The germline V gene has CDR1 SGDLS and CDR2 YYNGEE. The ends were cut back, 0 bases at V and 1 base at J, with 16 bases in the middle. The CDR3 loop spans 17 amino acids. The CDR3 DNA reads TGTGCCAGCAGCGTAGGGATGGGAAGGAGGGATAACTATGGCTACACCTTC. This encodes CASSVGMGRRDNYGYTF.

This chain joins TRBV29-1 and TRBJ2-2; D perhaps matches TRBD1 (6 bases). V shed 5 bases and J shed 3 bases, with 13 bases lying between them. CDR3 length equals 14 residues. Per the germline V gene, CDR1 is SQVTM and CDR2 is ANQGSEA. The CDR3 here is CSVHRVKYTGELFF. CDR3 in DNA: TGCAGCGTTCACAGGGTAAAGTACACCGGGGAGCTGTTTTTT.

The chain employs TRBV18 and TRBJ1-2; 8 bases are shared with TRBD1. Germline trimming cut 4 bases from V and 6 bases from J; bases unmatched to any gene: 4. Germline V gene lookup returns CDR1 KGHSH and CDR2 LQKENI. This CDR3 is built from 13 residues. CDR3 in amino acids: CASSLTGGDGYTF. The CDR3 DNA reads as TGTGCCAGCTCACTTACAGGGGGTGATGGCTACACCTTC.

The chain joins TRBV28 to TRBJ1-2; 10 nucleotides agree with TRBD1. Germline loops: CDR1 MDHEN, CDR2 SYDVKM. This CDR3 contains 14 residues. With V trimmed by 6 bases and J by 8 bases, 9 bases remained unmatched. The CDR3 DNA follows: TGTGCCAGCAGCCCCCCGGGACAGGGGCGCGGCTACACCTTC. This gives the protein CASSPPGQGRGYTF.